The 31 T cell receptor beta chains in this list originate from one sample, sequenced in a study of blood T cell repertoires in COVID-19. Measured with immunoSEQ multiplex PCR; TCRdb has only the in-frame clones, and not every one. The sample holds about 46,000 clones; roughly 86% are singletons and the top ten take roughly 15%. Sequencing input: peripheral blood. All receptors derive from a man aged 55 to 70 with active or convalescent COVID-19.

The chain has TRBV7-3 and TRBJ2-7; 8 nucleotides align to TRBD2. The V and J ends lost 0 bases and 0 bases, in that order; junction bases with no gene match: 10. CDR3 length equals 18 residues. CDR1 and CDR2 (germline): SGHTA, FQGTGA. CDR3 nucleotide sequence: TGTGCCAGCAGCTTAACTCCGTCGGTAGCGGGGACCTCCTACGAGCAGTACTTC. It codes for CASSLTPSVAGTSYEQYF.

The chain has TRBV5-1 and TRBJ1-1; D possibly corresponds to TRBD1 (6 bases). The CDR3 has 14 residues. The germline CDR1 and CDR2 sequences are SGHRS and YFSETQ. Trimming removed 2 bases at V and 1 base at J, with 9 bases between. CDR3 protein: CASSFRTENTEAFF. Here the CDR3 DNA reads TGCGCCAGCAGCTTTCGGACAGAGAACACTGAAGCTTTCTTT.

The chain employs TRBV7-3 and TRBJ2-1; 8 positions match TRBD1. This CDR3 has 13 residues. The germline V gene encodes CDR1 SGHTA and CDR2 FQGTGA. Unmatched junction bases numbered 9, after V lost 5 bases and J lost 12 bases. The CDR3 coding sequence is TGTGCCAGCAGCGGAGACAGGGGCCCCAGGCAGTTCTTC. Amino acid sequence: CASSGDRGPRQFF.

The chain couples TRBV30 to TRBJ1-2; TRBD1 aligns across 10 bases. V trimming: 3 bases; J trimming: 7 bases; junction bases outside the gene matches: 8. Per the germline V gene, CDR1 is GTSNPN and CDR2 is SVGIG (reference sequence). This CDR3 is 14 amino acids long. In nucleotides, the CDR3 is TGTGCCTGGAGCCCGGGACAGGGGATAAGTGGCTACACCTTC. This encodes CAWSPGQGISGYTF.

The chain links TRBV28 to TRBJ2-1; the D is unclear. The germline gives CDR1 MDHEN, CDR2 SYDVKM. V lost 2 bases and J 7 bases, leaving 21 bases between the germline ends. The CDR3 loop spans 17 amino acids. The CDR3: CASSLEVRLDSWNEQFF. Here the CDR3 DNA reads TGTGCCAGCAGTTTAGAAGTTCGGCTCGACTCCTGGAATGAGCAGTTCTTC. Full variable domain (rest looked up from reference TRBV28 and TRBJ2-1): DVKVTQSSRYLVKRTGEKVFLECVQDMDHENMFWYRQDPGLGLRLIYFSYDVKMKEKGDIPEGYSVSREKKERFSLILESASTNQTSMYLCASSLEVRLDSWNEQFFGPGTRLTVL.

In DNA, the CDR3 is TGTGCCAGCAACAGGGAGGGGGATGAAAAACTGTTTTTT. It encodes CASNREGDEKLFF. This chain links TRBV2 with TRBJ1-4; TRBD1 might be the D (6 bases). V was clipped by 7 bases and J by 6 bases, with 12 bases between them. CDR3 length equals 13 residues. The germline gives CDR1 SNHLY, CDR2 FYNNEI.

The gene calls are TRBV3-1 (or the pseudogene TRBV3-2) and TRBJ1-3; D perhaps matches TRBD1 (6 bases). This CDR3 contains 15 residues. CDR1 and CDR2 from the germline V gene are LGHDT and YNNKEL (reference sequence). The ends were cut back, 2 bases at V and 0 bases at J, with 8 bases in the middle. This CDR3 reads CASSQRQDSGNTIYF. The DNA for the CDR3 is TGTGCCAGCAGCCAACGACAGGACTCTGGAAACACCATATATTTT.

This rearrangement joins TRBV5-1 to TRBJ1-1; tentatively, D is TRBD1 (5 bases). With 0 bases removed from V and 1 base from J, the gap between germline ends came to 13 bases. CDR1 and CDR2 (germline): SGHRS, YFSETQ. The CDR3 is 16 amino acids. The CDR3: CASSLAGRGWNTEAFF. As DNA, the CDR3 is TGCGCCAGCAGCTTGGCAGGGCGGGGTTGGAACACTGAAGCTTTCTTT.

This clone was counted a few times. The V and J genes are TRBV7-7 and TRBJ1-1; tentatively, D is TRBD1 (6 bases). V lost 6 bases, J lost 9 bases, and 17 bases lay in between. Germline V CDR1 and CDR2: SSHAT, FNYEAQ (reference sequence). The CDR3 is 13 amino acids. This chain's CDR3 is CASSKGAGEKAFF. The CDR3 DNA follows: TGTGCCAGCAGTAAAGGGGCAGGGGAGAAAGCTTTCTTT.

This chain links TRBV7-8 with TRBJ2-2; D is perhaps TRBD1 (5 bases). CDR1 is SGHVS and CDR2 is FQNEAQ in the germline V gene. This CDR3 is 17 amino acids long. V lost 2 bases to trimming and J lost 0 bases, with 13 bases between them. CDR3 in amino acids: CASSLSARAPNTGELFF. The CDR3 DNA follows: TGTGCCAGCAGCTTATCGGCCAGGGCCCCGAACACCGGGGAGCTGTTTTTT.

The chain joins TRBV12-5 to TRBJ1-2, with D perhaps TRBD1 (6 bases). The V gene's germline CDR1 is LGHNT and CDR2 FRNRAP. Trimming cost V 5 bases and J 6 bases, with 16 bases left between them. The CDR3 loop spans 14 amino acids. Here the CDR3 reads CASGPQTGRDGYTF. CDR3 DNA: TGTGCTAGTGGTCCCCAGACAGGACGAGATGGCTACACCTTC.

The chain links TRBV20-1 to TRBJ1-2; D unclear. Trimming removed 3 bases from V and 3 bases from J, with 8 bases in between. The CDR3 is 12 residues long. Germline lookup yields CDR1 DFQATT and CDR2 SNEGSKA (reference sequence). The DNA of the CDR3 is TGCAGTGCTAGTGCAGGCGACTATGGCTACACCTTC. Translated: CSASAGDYGYTF.

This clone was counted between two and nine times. The DNA of the CDR3 is TGTGCCAGCAGCTTAACAGGGTTCACTGAAGCTTTCTTT. Its translation: CASSLTGFTEAFF. The chain uses TRBV5-4 and TRBJ1-1; D perhaps matches TRBD1 (6 bases). With 2 bases removed from V and 4 bases from J, the gap between germline ends came to 9 bases. Germline V lookup: CDR1 SGHNT, CDR2 YYREEE (reference sequence). This CDR3 contains 13 residues.

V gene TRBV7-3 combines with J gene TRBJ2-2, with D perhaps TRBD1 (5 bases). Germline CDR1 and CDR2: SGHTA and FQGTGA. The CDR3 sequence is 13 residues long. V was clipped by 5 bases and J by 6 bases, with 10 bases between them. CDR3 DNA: TGTGCCAGCAGCCAACAGGTCTCCGGGGAGCTGTTTTTT. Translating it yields CASSQQVSGELFF.

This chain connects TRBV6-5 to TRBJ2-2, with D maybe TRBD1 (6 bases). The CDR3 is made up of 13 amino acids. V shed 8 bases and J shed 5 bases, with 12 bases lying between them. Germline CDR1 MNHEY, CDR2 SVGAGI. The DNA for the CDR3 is TGTGCCAGCCAGAGGACAGTTACCGGGGAGCTGTTTTTT. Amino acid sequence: CASQRTVTGELFF.

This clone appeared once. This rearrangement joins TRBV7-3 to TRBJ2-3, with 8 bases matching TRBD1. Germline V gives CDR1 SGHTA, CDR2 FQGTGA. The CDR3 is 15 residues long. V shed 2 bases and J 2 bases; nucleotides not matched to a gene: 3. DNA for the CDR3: TGTGCCAGCAGCTTACGGGGACAGGCCACAGATACGCAGTATTTT. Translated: CASSLRGQATDTQYF.

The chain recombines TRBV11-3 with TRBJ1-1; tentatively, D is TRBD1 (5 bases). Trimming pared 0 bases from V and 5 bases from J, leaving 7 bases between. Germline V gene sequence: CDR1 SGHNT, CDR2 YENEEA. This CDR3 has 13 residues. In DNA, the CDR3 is TGTGCCAGCAGCTTAGAGACAGATACTGAAGCTTTCTTT. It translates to CASSLETDTEAFF.

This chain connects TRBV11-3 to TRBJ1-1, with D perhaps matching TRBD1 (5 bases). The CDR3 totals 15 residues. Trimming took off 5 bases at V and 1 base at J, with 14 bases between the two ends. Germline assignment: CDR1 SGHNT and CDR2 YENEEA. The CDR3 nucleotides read TGTGCCAGCAGCAAAAGGTCAGGGTCGAACACTGAAGCTTTCTTT. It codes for CASSKRSGSNTEAFF.

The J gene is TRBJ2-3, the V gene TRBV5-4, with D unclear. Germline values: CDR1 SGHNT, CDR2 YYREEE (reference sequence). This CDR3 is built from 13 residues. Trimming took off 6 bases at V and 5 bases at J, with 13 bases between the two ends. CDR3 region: CASMDTARDTQYF. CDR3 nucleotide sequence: TGTGCCAGCATGGATACAGCACGAGATACGCAGTATTTT.

CDR3 nucleotides: TGTGCCAGCAGTTCATTCCAGGGGTCTGGAAACACCATATATTTT. It encodes CASSSFQGSGNTIYF. The chain carries TRBV2 and TRBJ1-3, with TRBD1 as a possible D gene (6 bases). The ends were cut back, 5 bases at V and 1 base at J, with 12 bases in the middle. CDR1 SNHLY and CDR2 FYNNEI come from the germline V gene. The CDR3 contains 15 residues.

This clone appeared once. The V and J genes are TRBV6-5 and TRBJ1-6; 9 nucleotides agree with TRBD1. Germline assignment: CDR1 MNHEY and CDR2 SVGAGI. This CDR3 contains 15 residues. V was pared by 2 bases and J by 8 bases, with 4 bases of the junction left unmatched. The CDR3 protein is CASSYRTGVDSPLHF. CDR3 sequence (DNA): TGTGCCAGCAGTTACCGGACAGGGGTTGATTCACCCCTCCACTTT.

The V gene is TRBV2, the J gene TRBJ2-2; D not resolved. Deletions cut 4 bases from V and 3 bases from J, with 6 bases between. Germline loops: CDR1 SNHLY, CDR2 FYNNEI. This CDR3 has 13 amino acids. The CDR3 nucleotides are TGTGCCAGCAGTGTCCAGTACACCGGGGAGCTGTTTTTT. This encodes CASSVQYTGELFF.

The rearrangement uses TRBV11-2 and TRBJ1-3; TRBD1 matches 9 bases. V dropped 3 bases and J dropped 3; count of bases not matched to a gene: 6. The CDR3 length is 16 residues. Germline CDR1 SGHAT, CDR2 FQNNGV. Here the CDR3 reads CASSFHLGQGGNTIYF. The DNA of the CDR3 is TGTGCCAGCAGCTTCCACCTGGGACAGGGTGGAAACACCATATATTTT.

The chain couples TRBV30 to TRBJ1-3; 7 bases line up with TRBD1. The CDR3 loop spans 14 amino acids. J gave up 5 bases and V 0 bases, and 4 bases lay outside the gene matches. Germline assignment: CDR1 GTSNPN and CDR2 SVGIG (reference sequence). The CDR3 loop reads CAWSVGDSRNTIYF. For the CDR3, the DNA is TGTGCCTGGAGTGTAGGGGACAGTAGAAACACCATATATTTT.

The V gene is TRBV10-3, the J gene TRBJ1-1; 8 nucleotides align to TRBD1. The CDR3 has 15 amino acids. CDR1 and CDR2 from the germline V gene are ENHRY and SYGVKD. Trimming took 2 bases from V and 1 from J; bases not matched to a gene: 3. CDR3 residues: CAISEGQGTNTEAFF. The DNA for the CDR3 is TGTGCCATCAGTGAGGGACAGGGAACGAACACTGAAGCTTTCTTT.

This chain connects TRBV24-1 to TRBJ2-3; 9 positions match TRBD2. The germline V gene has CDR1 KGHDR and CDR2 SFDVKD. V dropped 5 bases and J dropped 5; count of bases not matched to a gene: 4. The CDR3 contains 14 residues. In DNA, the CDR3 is TGTGCCACCAGTGCATTGCGGGGGGGAGATACGCAGTATTTT. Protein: CATSALRGGDTQYF.

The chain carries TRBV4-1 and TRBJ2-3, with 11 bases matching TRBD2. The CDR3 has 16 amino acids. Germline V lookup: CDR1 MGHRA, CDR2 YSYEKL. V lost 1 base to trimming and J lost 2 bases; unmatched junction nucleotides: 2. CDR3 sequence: CASSQATSGNTDTQYF. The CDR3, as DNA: TGCGCCAGCAGCCAAGCGACTAGCGGGAACACAGATACGCAGTATTTT.

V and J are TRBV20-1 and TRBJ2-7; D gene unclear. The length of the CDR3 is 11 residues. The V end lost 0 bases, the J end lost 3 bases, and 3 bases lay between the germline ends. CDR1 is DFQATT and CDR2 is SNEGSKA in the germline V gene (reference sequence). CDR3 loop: CSARDNYEQYF. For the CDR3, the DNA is TGCAGTGCTAGAGACAACTACGAGCAGTACTTC.

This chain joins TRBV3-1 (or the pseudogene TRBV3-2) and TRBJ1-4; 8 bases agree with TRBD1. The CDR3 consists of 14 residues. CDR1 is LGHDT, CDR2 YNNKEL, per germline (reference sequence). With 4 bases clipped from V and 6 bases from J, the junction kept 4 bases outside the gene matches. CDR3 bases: TGTGCCAGCAGCCGTGGACAGGGCTATGAAAAACTGTTTTTT. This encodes CASSRGQGYEKLFF.

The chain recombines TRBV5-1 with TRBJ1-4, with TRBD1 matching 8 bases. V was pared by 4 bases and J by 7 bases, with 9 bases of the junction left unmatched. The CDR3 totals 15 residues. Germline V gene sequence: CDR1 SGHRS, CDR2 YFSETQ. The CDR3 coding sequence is TGCGCCAGCAGCCCCGGGGAACAGGGGGTTGAAAAACTGTTTTTT. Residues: CASSPGEQGVEKLFF.

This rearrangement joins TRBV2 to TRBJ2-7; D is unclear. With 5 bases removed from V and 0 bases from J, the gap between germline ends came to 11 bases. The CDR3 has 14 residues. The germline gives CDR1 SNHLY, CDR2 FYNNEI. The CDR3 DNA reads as TGTGCCAGCAGTCTAATTAAAAGCTCCTACGAGCAGTACTTC. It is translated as CASSLIKSSYEQYF.